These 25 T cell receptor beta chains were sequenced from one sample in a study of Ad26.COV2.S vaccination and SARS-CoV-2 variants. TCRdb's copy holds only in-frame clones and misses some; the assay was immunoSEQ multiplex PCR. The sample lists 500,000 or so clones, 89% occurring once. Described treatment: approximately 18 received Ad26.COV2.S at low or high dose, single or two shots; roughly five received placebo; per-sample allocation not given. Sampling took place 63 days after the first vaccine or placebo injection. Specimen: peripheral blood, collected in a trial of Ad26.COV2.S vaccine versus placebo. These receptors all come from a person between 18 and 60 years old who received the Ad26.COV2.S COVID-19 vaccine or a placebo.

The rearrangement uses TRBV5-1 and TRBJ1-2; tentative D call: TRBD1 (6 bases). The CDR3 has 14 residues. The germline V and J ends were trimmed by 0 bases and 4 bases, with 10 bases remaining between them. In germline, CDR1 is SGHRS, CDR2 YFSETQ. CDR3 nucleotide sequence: TGCGCCAGCAGCTTGGGAAGGACAGCCTATGGCTACACCTTC. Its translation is CASSLGRTAYGYTF.

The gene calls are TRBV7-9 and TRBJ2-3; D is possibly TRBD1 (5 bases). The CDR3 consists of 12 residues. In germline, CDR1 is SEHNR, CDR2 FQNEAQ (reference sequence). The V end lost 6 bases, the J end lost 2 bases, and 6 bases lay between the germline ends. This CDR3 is CASRGDTDTQYF. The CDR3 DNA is TGTGCCAGCAGAGGGGACACAGATACGCAGTATTTT. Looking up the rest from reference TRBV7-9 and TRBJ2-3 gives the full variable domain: DTGVSQNPRHKITKRGQNVTFRCDPISEHNRLYWYRQTLGQGPEFLTYFQNEAQLEKSRLLSDRFSAERPKGSFSTLEIQRTEQGDSAMYLCASRGDTDTQYFGPGTRLTVL.

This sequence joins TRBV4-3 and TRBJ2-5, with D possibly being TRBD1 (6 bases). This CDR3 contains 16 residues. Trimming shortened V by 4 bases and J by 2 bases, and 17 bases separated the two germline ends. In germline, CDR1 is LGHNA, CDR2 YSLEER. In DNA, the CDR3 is TGCGCCAGCAGCCGTATGACCGGGACATATCAAGAGACCCAGTACTTC. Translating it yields CASSRMTGTYQETQYF.

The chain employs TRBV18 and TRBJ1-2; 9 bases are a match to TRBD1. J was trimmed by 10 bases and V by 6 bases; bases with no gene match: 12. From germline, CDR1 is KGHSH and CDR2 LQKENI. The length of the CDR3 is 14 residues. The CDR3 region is CASSGTGQGRLYTF. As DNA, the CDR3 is TGTGCCAGCTCGGGAACGGGACAGGGACGACTCTACACCTTC.

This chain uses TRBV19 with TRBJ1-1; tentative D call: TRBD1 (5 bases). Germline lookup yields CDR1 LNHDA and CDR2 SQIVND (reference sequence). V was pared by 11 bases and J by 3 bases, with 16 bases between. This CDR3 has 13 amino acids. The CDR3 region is CASRVLLDTEAFF. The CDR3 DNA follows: TGTGCCTCCAGGGTTTTGTTGGACACTGAAGCTTTCTTT.

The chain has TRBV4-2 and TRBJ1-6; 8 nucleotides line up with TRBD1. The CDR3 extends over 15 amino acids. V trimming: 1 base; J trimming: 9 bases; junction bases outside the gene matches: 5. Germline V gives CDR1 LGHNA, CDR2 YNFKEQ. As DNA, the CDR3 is TGTGCCAGCAGCCAAGGGACAGGGTTCAGTTCACCCCTCCACTTT. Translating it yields CASSQGTGFSSPLHF.

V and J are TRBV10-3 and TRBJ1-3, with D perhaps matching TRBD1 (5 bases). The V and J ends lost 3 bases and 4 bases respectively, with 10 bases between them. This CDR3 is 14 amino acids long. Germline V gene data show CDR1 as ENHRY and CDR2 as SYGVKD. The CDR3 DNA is TGTGCCATCAGTGAACGGGGGTCGGGAAACACCATATATTTT. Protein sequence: CAISERGSGNTIYF.

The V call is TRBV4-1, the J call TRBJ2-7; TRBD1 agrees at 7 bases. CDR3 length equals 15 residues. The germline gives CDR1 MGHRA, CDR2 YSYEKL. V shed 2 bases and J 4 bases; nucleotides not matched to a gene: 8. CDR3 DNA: TGCGCCAGCAGCCAAAGACAGGGTGGGATTTACGAGCAGTACTTC. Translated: CASSQRQGGIYEQYF.

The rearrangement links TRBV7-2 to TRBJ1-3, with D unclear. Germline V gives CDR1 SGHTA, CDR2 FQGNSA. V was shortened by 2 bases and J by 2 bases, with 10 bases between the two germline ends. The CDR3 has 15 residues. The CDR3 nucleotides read TGTGCCAGCAGCTTAACGCCCACCACTGGAAACACCATATATTTT. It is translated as CASSLTPTTGNTIYF.

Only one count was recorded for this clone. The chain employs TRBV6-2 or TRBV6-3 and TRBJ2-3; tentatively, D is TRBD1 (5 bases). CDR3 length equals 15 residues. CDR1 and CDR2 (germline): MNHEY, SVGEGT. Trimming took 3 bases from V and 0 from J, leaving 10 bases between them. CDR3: CASSYWTSSTDTQYF. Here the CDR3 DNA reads TGTGCCAGCAGTTATTGGACATCCAGCACAGATACGCAGTATTTT.

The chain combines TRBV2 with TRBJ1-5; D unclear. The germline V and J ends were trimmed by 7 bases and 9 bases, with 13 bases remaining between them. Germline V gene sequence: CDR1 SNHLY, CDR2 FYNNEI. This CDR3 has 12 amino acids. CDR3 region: CASNEPELPQHF. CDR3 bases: TGTGCCAGCAACGAACCCGAGCTGCCCCAGCATTTT. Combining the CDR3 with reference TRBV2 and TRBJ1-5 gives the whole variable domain EPEVTQTPSHQVTQMGQEVILRCVPISNHLYFYWYRQILGQKVEFLVSFYNNEISEKSEIFDDQFSVERPDGSNFTLKIRSTKLEDSAMYFCASNEPELPQHFGDGTRLSIL.

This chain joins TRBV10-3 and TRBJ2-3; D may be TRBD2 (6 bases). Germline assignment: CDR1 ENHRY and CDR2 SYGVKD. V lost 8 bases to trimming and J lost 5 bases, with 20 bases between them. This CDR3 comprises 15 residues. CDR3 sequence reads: CAIGRDSLRGDTQYF. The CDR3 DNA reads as TGTGCCATCGGCCGGGACTCCTTACGAGGAGATACGCAGTATTTT.

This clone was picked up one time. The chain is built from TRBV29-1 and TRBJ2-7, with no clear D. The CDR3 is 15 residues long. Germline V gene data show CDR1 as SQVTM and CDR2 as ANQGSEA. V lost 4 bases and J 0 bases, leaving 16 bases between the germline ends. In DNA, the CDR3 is TGCAGCGTTGTAAGGACCCTGAGTTCCTCCTACGAGCAGTACTTC. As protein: CSVVRTLSSSYEQYF.

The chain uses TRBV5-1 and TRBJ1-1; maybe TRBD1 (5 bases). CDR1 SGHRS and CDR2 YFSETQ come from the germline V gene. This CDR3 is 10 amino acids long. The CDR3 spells CAKQAGKAFF. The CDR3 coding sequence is TGCGCAAAACAGGCGGGTAAGGCTTTCTTT.

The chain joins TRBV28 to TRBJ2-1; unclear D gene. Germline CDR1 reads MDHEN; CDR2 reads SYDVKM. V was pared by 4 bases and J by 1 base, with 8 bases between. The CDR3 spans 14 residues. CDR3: CASSSVGSYNEQFF. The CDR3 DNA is TGTGCCAGCAGTTCTGTGGGTTCCTACAATGAGCAGTTCTTC. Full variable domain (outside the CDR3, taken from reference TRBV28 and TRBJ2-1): DVKVTQSSRYLVKRTGEKVFLECVQDMDHENMFWYRQDPGLGLRLIYFSYDVKMKEKGDIPEGYSVSREKKERFSLILESASTNQTSMYLCASSSVGSYNEQFFGPGTRLTVL.

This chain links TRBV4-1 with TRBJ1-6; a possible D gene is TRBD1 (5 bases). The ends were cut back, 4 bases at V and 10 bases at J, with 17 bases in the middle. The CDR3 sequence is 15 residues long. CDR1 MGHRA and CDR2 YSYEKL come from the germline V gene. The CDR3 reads CASSRVGERGSPLHF. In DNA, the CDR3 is TGCGCCAGCAGCCGGGTGGGGGAAAGGGGATCACCCCTCCACTTT.

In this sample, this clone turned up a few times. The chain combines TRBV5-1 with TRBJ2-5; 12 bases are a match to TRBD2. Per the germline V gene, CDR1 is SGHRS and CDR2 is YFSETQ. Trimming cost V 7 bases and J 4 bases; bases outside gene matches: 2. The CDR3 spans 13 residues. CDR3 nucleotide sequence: TGCGCCAGCCGGGGACTAGCGGGAGAGACCCAGTACTTC. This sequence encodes CASRGLAGETQYF.

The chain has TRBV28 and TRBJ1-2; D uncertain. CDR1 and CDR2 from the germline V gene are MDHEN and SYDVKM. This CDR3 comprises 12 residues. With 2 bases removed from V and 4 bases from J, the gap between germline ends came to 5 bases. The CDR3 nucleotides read TGTGCCAGCAGTTTAGACCTCTATGGCTACACCTTC. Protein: CASSLDLYGYTF.

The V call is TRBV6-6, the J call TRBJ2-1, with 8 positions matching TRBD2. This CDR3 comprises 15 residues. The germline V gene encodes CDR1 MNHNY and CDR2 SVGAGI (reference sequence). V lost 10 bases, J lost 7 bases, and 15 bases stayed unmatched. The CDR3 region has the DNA TGTGCCATAACCCCCGAAGCGGGAGCTTCGAATGAGCAGTTCTTC. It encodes CAITPEAGASNEQFF.

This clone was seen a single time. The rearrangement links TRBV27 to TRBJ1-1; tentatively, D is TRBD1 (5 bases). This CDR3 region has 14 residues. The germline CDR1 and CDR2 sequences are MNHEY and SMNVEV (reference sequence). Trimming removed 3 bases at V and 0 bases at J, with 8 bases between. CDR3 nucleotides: TGTGCCAGCAGTTTCAGGGCTCTGAACACTGAAGCTTTCTTT. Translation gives CASSFRALNTEAFF.

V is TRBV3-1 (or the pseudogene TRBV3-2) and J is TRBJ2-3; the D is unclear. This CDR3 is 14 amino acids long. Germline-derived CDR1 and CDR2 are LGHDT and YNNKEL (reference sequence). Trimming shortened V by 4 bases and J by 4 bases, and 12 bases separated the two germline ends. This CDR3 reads CASSLPGRSDTQYF. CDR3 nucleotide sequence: TGTGCCAGCAGCCTGCCCGGACGGTCAGATACGCAGTATTTT.

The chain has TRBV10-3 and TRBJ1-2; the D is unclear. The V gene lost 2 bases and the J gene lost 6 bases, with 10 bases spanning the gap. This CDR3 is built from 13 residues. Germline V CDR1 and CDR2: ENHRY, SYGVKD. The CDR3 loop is CAISEAAGDGYTF. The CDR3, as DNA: TGTGCCATCAGTGAGGCGGCAGGCGATGGCTACACCTTC.

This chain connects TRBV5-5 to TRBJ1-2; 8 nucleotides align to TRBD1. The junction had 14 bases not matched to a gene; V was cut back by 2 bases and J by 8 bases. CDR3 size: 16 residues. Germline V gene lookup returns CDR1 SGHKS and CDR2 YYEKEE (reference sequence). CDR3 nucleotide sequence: TGTGCCAGCAGCTTCAGGACAGGGCGTTTTATAACAGGCTACACCTTC. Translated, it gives CASSFRTGRFITGYTF.

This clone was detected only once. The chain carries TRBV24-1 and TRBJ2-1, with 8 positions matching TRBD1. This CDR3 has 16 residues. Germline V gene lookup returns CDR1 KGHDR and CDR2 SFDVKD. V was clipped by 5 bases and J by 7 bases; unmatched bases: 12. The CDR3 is CATSGLSGGALNEQFF. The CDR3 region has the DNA TGTGCCACCAGTGGACTCTCAGGGGGCGCTCTGAATGAGCAGTTCTTC.

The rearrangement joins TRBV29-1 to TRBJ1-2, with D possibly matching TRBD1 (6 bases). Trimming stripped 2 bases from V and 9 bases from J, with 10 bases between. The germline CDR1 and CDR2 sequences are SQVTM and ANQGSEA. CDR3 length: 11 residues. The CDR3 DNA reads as TGCAGCGTTGAAACAGGGCAGAGCTACACCTTC. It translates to CSVETGQSYTF.